This passage covers 30 T cell receptor beta chains from one sample sequenced in a study of blood T cells in healthy people across ages. Alongside a J-beta primer mix, a sample-barcoded 5' primer served in a second PCR lasting about 7 to 11 cycles. TCRdb ran MiXCR on the 5' RACE reads and lists one entry per CDR3 protein. Of approximately 350,000 distinct CDR3 sequences in the sample, roughly half were seen once. Sequencing was done on a sample of blood. These receptors were obtained from a man aged 55 to 70 in good health.

The table lists this clonotype with a few counts. The V call is TRBV16, the J call TRBJ1-6, with 9 bases that match TRBD1. With V trimmed by 2 bases and J by 2 bases, 1 base remained unmatched. Looked up from germline, CDR1 is KGHSY and CDR2 is FQNENV. CDR3 length: 16 residues. CDR3 residues: CASSQRQGAYNSPLHF. For the CDR3, the DNA is TGTGCCAGCAGCCAAAGACAGGGGGCCTATAATTCACCCCTCCACTTT.

The V gene is TRBV6-5, the J gene TRBJ2-1; 8 bases align to TRBD2. Per the germline V gene, CDR1 is MNHEY and CDR2 is SVGAGI. V gave up 6 bases and J gave up 5 bases; unmatched junction bases: 12. CDR3 length: 16 residues. The CDR3 DNA sequence: TGTGCCAGCAGAAGGGGATCTAGCGGGTTTAACAATGAGCAGTTCTTC. Its protein product is CASRRGSSGFNNEQFF.

This clonotype has just a few counts. CDR3 in amino acids: CASSHPFGDTQYF. CDR3 nucleotides: TGTGCCAGCAGCCACCCCTTTGGAGATACGCAGTATTTT. The V gene is TRBV14, the J gene TRBJ2-3; D remains unclear. The CDR3 contains 13 residues. The germline V and J ends were trimmed by 3 bases and 5 bases, with 9 bases remaining between them. In germline, CDR1 is SGHDN, CDR2 FVKESK.

This rearrangement joins TRBV25-1 to TRBJ2-1, with D perhaps TRBD2 (6 bases). The CDR3 is 14 amino acids. Germline CDR1 MGHDK, CDR2 SYGVNS. V was clipped by 7 bases and J by 10 bases, with 20 bases between them. The DNA of the CDR3 is TGTGCCAGCAAGGGAGATGGGGGGTCTTTGGAGCAGTTCTTC. This encodes CASKGDGGSLEQFF.

The chain recombines TRBV11-3 with TRBJ2-2, with D possibly TRBD2 on 6 matching bases. CDR1 and CDR2 (germline): SGHNT, YENEEA. V lost 1 base and J 6 bases, leaving 9 bases between the germline ends. This CDR3 is built from 14 residues. The CDR3 sequence: CASSLGGVSGELFF. DNA of the CDR3: TGTGCCAGCAGCTTAGGGGGGGTGTCCGGGGAGCTGTTTTTT.

This sequence joins TRBV12-3 or TRBV12-4 and TRBJ2-5, with 8 bases matching TRBD1. The DNA end is more similar to TRBJ2-4, so the J call may be wrong. The CDR3 has 18 amino acids. This chain's CDR3 is CASSSRGRGRVAKNIQYF. Written as DNA, the CDR3 is TGTGCCAGCAGTTCGAGAGGCAGGGGGCGAGTGGCCAAAAACATTCAGTACTTC.

The J gene is TRBJ2-1, the V gene TRBV13; D could derive from TRBD1 or TRBD2 (6 bases each). The J call may be wrong; the DNA end is better matched by TRBJ2-7. There are 14 residues in the CDR3. Germline V gene data show CDR1 as PRHDT and CDR2 as FYEKMQ (reference sequence). DNA of the CDR3: TGTGCCAGCAGCTGGGGACTCGCTCAGGGGGAGCAGTACTTC. Translation: CASSWGLAQGEQYF.

CDR3 coding DNA: TGTGCCAGCAGCCAAACGGGACTAGGGGTCTCCTACAATGAGCAGTTCTTC. Residues: CASSQTGLGVSYNEQFF. The chain employs TRBV7-9 and TRBJ2-1, with 8 bases that match TRBD2. CDR1 SEHNR and CDR2 FQNEAQ come from the germline V gene (reference sequence). The ends lost 5 bases at V and 0 bases at J; junction bases unmatched: 9. There are 17 residues in the CDR3. The full variable domain, completed using reference TRBV7-9 and TRBJ2-1, is DTGVSQNPRHKITKRGQNVTFRCDPISEHNRLYWYRQTLGQGPEFLTYFQNEAQLEKSRLLSDRFSAERPKGSFSTLEIQRTEQGDSAMYLCASSQTGLGVSYNEQFFGPGTRLTVL.

The chain carries TRBV5-6 and TRBJ1-4, with 10 nucleotides matching TRBD1. The V gene's germline CDR1 is SGHDT and CDR2 YYEEEE. The CDR3 has 15 amino acids. V trimming: 4 bases; J trimming: 6 bases; junction bases outside the gene matches: 6. CDR3 residues: CASSLLGQGDEKLFF. CDR3 coding DNA: TGTGCCAGCAGCCTACTAGGACAGGGGGATGAAAAACTGTTTTTT.

The sample holds one count of this clonotype. The chain uses TRBV6-5 and TRBJ1-2; D unclear. Germline V lookup: CDR1 MNHEY, CDR2 SVGAGI. V lost 6 bases and J lost 4, with 12 bases in between. This CDR3 region has 13 residues. CDR3 loop: CASRNPTGYGYTF. CDR3 DNA sequence: TGTGCCAGCAGGAACCCCACGGGCTATGGCTACACCTTC.

The chain is built from TRBV7-2 and TRBJ2-5; 9 bases fit TRBD2. The trim removed 5 bases at V and 11 bases at J, leaving 9 bases unmatched. The CDR3 contains 13 residues. Germline V gives CDR1 SGHTA, CDR2 FQGNSA. CDR3 loop: CASSPPTSGEQYF. CDR3 DNA: TGTGCCAGCAGCCCTCCGACTAGCGGTGAGCAGTACTTC. Variable domain in full (rest from reference TRBV7-2 and TRBJ2-5): GAGVSQSPSNKVTEKGKDVELRCDPISGHTALYWYRQSLGQGLEFLIYFQGNSAPDKSGLPSDRFSAERTGGSVSTLTIQRTQQEDSAVYLCASSPPTSGEQYFGPGTRLLVL.

The J gene is TRBJ2-4, the V gene TRBV18; D gene uncertain. Germline CDR1 reads KGHSH; CDR2 reads LQKENI. V was trimmed by 2 bases and J by 0 bases, leaving 8 bases between them. The CDR3 runs 15 residues. CDR3 nucleotides: TGTGCCAGCTCACCAGAATTCCTAGCCAAAAACATTCAGTACTTC. It translates to CASSPEFLAKNIQYF.

This clonotype was detected ten times or more. The V and J genes are TRBV11-2 and TRBJ2-3; no clear D. The CDR3 is 16 residues long. V was pared by 0 bases and J by 7 bases, with 17 bases between. CDR1 SGHAT and CDR2 FQNNGV come from the germline V gene. Here the CDR3 reads CASSLDPTREIHTQYF. For the CDR3, the DNA is TGTGCCAGCAGCTTAGATCCGACACGCGAAATTCATACGCAGTATTTT.

The gene calls are TRBV11-2 and TRBJ2-5, with D perhaps matching TRBD2 (6 bases). TRBJ2-7 matches the DNA end more closely, so the J call is doubtful. Germline values: CDR1 SGHAT, CDR2 FQNNGV. This CDR3 comprises 16 residues. The CDR3 reads CASSSGASVPSYEQYF. CDR3 nucleotide sequence: TGTGCCAGCAGTTCTGGGGCTAGCGTTCCCAGCTACGAGCAGTACTTC.

The V and J genes are TRBV11-2 and TRBJ1-1; 7 bases are shared with TRBD1. This CDR3 region has 15 residues. Germline loops: CDR1 SGHAT, CDR2 FQNNGV. V was clipped by 2 bases and J by 10 bases; unmatched bases: 13. CDR3 DNA sequence: TGTGCCAGCAGCTTACTACATATGGGACAGCGCCGAGCTTTCTTT. It encodes CASSLLHMGQRRAFF.

V usage is TRBV29-1 and J usage is TRBJ2-5; 8 nucleotides agree with TRBD1. The CDR3 runs to 12 residues. The germline V gene has CDR1 SQVTM and CDR2 ANQGSEA. CDR3 DNA sequence: TGCTGCGAACAGGGGGTCGGTGGGACCCAGTACTTC. Translated, it gives CCEQGVGGTQYF. The full variable domain, its missing parts supplied by reference TRBV29-1 and TRBJ2-5, is SAVISQKPSRDICQRGTSLTIQCQVDSQVTMMFWYRQQPGQSLTLIATANQGSEATYESGFVIDKFPISRPNLTFSTLTVSNMSPEDSSIYLCCEQGVGGTQYFGPGTRLLVL.

The rearrangement joins TRBV10-3 to TRBJ2-7; a possible D gene is TRBD2 (6 bases). The CDR3 has 15 amino acids. Between the trimmed V and J ends, which lost 10 bases and 0 bases, there was a span of 19 bases. Germline CDR1 reads ENHRY; CDR2 reads SYGVKD. In DNA, the CDR3 is TGTGCCACCGATCAGACTAGTAAGGGCTCCTACGAGCAGTACTTC. Translated: CATDQTSKGSYEQYF.

V and J are TRBV29-1 and TRBJ2-4; 10 bases are shared with TRBD1. Germline CDR1 is SQVTM and CDR2 is ANQGSEA. J lost 6 bases, V lost 5 bases, and 10 bases had no gene match. The CDR3 runs to 15 residues. As DNA, the CDR3 is TGCAGCGTTACCTCCGGGGGACAGGGGCCAAACATTCAGTACTTC. This codes for CSVTSGGQGPNIQYF.

J is TRBJ2-3 and V is TRBV6-2 or TRBV6-3; D ambiguous. V lost 6 bases and J lost 9, with 13 bases in between. In germline, CDR1 is MNHEY, CDR2 SVGEGT. The CDR3 totals 12 residues. The DNA for the CDR3 is TGTGCCAGCAGACCTACTCGCGGCACGCAGTATTTT. It specifies CASRPTRGTQYF.

The J gene is TRBJ2-3, the V gene TRBV10-3; 8 positions match TRBD2. CDR3 length: 14 amino acids. J gave up 2 bases and V 11 bases, and 9 bases lay outside the gene matches. CDR1 is ENHRY, CDR2 SYGVKD, per germline. The CDR3 bases are TGTGCCCTCCGATTAGCGGGGACCACAGATACGCAGTATTTT. Translation: CALRLAGTTDTQYF.

This chain links TRBV9 with TRBJ2-1; D is undetermined. The DNA end is more similar to TRBJ2-7, so the J call may be wrong. The CDR3 runs 19 residues. The germline V gene has CDR1 SGDLS and CDR2 YYNGEE. The CDR3 DNA reads as TGTGCCAGCAGCGTGAGTCCGGCTCTACTACTAAGCTCCTACAATGAGCAGTACTTC. Protein sequence: CASSVSPALLLSSYNEQYF.

The CDR3 here is CASRDATWDIGNQFF. CDR3 DNA: TGTGCCAGCAGAGACGCTACTTGGGACATAGGAAATCAGTTCTTC. The chain joins TRBV6-2 or TRBV6-3 to TRBJ2-1; weak D call: TRBD1 (6 bases). From germline, CDR1 is MNHEY and CDR2 SVGEGT. CDR3 size: 15 residues. Trimming pared 6 bases from V and 13 bases from J, leaving 25 bases between.

This sequence joins TRBV29-1 and TRBJ2-4, with D unclear. The DNA matches TRBJ2-7 better at its end, which makes the J call doubtful. Germline values: CDR1 SQVTM, CDR2 ANQGSEA. The CDR3 has 13 residues. The CDR3 bases are TGCAGCGTTGAAGTGGAGTCCTCCTACGAGCAGTACTTC. Protein product: CSVEVESSYEQYF.

V and J are TRBV12-3 or TRBV12-4 and TRBJ2-4; 8 bases agree with TRBD2. The J call may not be correct, given that the DNA end is closer to TRBJ2-7. The CDR3 extends over 14 amino acids. The CDR3 DNA sequence: TGTGCCAGCAGTTTACGGGAGGGAGCCTACGAGCAGTACTTC. The encoded protein is CASSLREGAYEQYF.

The J gene is TRBJ2-3, the V gene TRBV12-3 or TRBV12-4; 8 positions match TRBD2. J lost 9 bases, V lost 4 bases, and 9 bases had no gene match. The CDR3 loop spans 14 amino acids. In DNA, the CDR3 is TGTGCCAGCAGTTCGGGACTAGATGGAGTGACGCAGTATTTT. It encodes CASSSGLDGVTQYF.

This clonotype was recorded a few times. The chain employs TRBV2 and TRBJ2-4, with D hard to call. Germline CDR1 reads SNHLY; CDR2 reads FYNNEI. There are 12 residues in the CDR3. The ends were cut back, 7 bases at V and 13 bases at J, with 17 bases in the middle. The CDR3 DNA sequence: TGTGCCAGCAAGATTTCTGGTTCTGAGCAGTACTTC. Translated, it gives CASKISGSEQYF.

The genes are TRBV29-1 and TRBJ2-5; either TRBD1 or TRBD2 may supply D (6 bases each). The CDR3 covers 13 residues. The ends were cut back, 4 bases at V and 2 bases at J, with 11 bases in the middle. Germline V gives CDR1 SQVTM, CDR2 ANQGSEA. The CDR3 DNA reads TGCAGCGTTGGAAGGGGGGCACAAGAGACCCAGTACTTC. Protein sequence: CSVGRGAQETQYF.

This chain links TRBV5-1 with TRBJ1-6; D call uncertain. The CDR3 length is 14 residues. The germline V gene has CDR1 SGHRS and CDR2 YFSETQ. The V gene lost 0 bases and the J gene lost 5 bases, with 6 bases spanning the gap. CDR3 DNA: TGCGCCAGCAGCTTGGATGCCAATAATTCACCCCTCCACTTT. Protein sequence: CASSLDANNSPLHF.

This clonotype has a handful of counts. A much bigger clone sits one base away, suggesting this may be a read error. The chain uses TRBV5-1 and TRBJ2-7; 8 bases are a match to TRBD1. The CDR3 consists of 14 residues. Germline V gene data show CDR1 as SGHRS and CDR2 as YFSETQ. With 4 bases clipped from V and 6 bases from J, the junction kept 9 bases outside the gene matches. This chain's CDR3 is CASSVTITGGEQYF. CDR3 bases: TGCGCCAGCAGCGTGACTATTACAGGGGGCGAGCAGTACTTC.

This clonotype was observed a few times. The chain carries TRBV27 and TRBJ2-3, with a weak D call TRBD2 (5 bases). The CDR3 loop spans 15 amino acids. Germline CDR1 reads MNHEY; CDR2 reads SMNVEV (reference sequence). The V end was cut by 7 bases, the J end by 2 bases, with 16 bases between. This CDR3 is CASTRTRKSTDTQYF. CDR3 sequence (DNA): TGTGCCAGCACCCGGACTCGAAAATCCACAGATACGCAGTATTTT.